Below are 4 T cell receptor beta chains sequenced from a single sample in a study of cytomegalovirus exposure and HLA in healthy donors. The PCR contained 60 Vbeta and 13 Jbeta primers. Profiled with immunoSEQ multiplex PCR; TCRdb holds only in-frame clones, not every one. The table lists roughly 39,000 clones. Input material: PBMCs. The receptors derive from a man younger than 45 in good health and CMV-seronegative.

This chain joins TRBV6-5 and TRBJ1-2; tentatively, D is TRBD1 (5 bases). The V and J ends lost 0 bases and 0 bases respectively, with 8 bases between them. The CDR3 spans 15 residues. Germline V gives CDR1 MNHEY, CDR2 SVGAGI. The CDR3 reads CASSYSRGPNYGYTF. In DNA, the CDR3 is TGTGCCAGCAGTTACTCGCGGGGACCTAACTATGGCTACACCTTC.

The CDR3 loop is CASSQGSGQPQHF. CDR3 DNA: TGTGCCAGCAGCCAGGGATCCGGTCAGCCCCAGCATTTT. V gene TRBV6-1 combines with J gene TRBJ1-5, with D perhaps matching TRBD1 (5 bases). The CDR3 is 13 amino acids. Germline V CDR1 and CDR2: MNHNS, SASEGT. V lost 6 bases and J lost 6, with 12 bases in between.

The gene calls are TRBV5-1 and TRBJ2-7, with unresolved D. V lost 4 bases, J lost 7 bases, and 21 bases lay in between. Germline V gene lookup returns CDR1 SGHRS and CDR2 YFSETQ. This CDR3 comprises 15 residues. The CDR3 reads CASSRVDVSLREQYF. As DNA, the CDR3 is TGCGCCAGCAGCCGGGTTGACGTCTCCCTTAGGGAGCAGTACTTC.

This chain joins TRBV6-5 and TRBJ2-7, with 8 bases that match TRBD2. Looked up from germline, CDR1 is MNHEY and CDR2 is SVGAGI. The ends lost 10 bases at V and 0 bases at J; junction bases unmatched: 5. The CDR3 runs to 13 residues. The CDR3 bases are TGTGCCACTCGGGGGGGCCCCTCCTACGAGCAGTACTTC. This encodes CATRGGPSYEQYF.